Presented here are 4 T cell receptor beta chains from one specimen sequenced in a study of post-analysis software for immune sequencing data. No antigens are known for them. Unique-molecular-identifier-tagged TCR beta cDNA libraries were used. Via MiXCR, TCRdb re-called the PCR reads, giving one row per CDR3 protein. The table includes about 820,000 distinct CDR3 sequences, under 70% detected once. Whole-study results and caveats: The five TRBV segments detected at higher frequency in patients than in controls included TRBV5-6, TRBV5-1 and TRBV20-1.

Sequencing was carried out using blood. All receptors derive from a girl aged 10 to 17 with multiple sclerosis.

The V and J genes are TRBV4-2 and TRBJ2-5, with D maybe TRBD2 (6 bases). The CDR3 covers 17 residues. Germline lookup yields CDR1 LGHNA and CDR2 YNFKEQ. The V and J ends lost 0 bases and 5 bases respectively, with 19 bases between them. The DNA for the CDR3 is TGTGCCAGCAGCCAAGAGTCTACGGGGGAAGGGGAGGAGACCCAGTACTTC. Its protein product is CASSQESTGEGEETQYF.

The rearrangement uses TRBV20-1 and TRBJ2-1; the D is unclear. V was pared by 3 bases and J by 9 bases, with 12 bases between. The CDR3 is 12 amino acids. Germline-derived CDR1 and CDR2 are DFQATT and SNEGSKA (reference sequence). The CDR3 DNA is TGCAGTGCTAGGACCATAGGAACTGAGCAGTTCTTC. This translates into CSARTIGTEQFF.

This chain connects TRBV5-1 to TRBJ2-1; D ambiguous. Germline CDR1 SGHRS, CDR2 YFSETQ. The CDR3 sequence is 16 residues long. Trimming took 1 base from V and 4 from J, leaving 15 bases between them. DNA of the CDR3: TGCGCCAGCAGCTTGTCTCCCAGCGCCCAATACAATGAGCAGTTCTTC. This translates into CASSLSPSAQYNEQFF.

This rearrangement joins TRBV20-1 to TRBJ2-5; 15 nucleotides match TRBD2. Germline CDR1 DFQATT, CDR2 SNEGSKA (reference sequence). The V and J ends lost 3 bases and 7 bases, in that order; junction bases with no gene match: 9. This CDR3 contains 16 residues. CDR3 in DNA: TGCAGTGCTAGGACCTGGACTAGCGGGGGGGCAGGGACCCAGTACTTC. Protein product: CSARTWTSGGAGTQYF.